This T cell receptor beta chain was profiled in a study of T cell responses to AZD1222 COVID-19 vaccine. The data were produced by immunoSEQ multiplex PCR, yet TCRdb's version contains in-frame clones alone and is incomplete. The table includes roughly 180,000 clones, around 93% detected once. Note on this clone: Its antigen remains unknown.

General study results and limits: White British ancestry dominated among donors, who included more females, and clonal diversity was possibly underestimated. Nearly half of unique spike-specific TCRs reportedly avoided B.1.351 and B.1.1.7 mutated regions. Repertoire sampling was restricted to post-peak T cell response timepoints. Baseline serology detected seropositivity in only a handful of AZD1222 recipients.

The CDR3 is made up of 14 amino acids. Germline CDR1 and CDR2: LGHDT and YNNKEL (reference sequence). Trimming took 4 bases from V and 0 from J, leaving 7 bases between them. The TCR sequence derives from an adult in good health. The chain couples TRBV3-1 (or the pseudogene TRBV3-2) to TRBJ1-3; D unclear. Sequencing was performed on peripheral blood, taken on day 0 of AZD1222 vaccination. This CDR3 is CASSLTDSGNTIYF. CDR3 sequence (DNA): TGTGCCAGCAGCCTCACCGACTCTGGAAACACCATATATTTT.